A single sample gave rise to the 22 T cell receptor beta chains below, sequenced in a study of naive and memory T cell subsets. A UMI-containing oligonucleotide was joined by 3' ligation to the TCR cDNA template. Ligated cDNA underwent four rounds of PCR with nested alpha and beta constant region primers and SP2. A single record per CDR3 protein comes from TCRdb applying MiXCR to the UMI-ligation and nested PCR reads. The sample lists about 26,000 distinct CDR3 sequences; roughly 5.4% were seen once. Sequencing was performed on blood. These receptor sequences come from an adult in good health.

Notes on this clonotype: A much larger clone differs by one base, so this may be a read error. The V and J genes are TRBV10-3 and TRBJ1-1; no firm D call. Germline V gene lookup returns CDR1 ENHRY and CDR2 SYGVKD. The CDR3 runs to 12 residues. As DNA, the CDR3 is TGTGCCATCAAAGGCGACTCCACTGAAGTTTTCTTT. The encoded protein is CAIKGDSTEVFF.

This clonotype has just a few counts. The chain combines TRBV27 with TRBJ2-3; D may be TRBD2 (6 bases). CDR1 and CDR2 from the germline V gene are MNHEY and SMNVEV (reference sequence). The CDR3 consists of 14 residues. V shed 5 bases and J shed 2 bases, with 11 bases lying between them. The CDR3 loop reads CASSPGGFTDTQYF. The CDR3 DNA sequence: TGTGCCAGCAGTCCCGGAGGGTTCACAGATACGCAGTATTTT.

This chain joins TRBV5-1 and TRBJ2-3; 9 bases fit TRBD1. Per germline, CDR1 SGHRS and CDR2 YFSETQ. The V gene end was trimmed by 3 bases and the J gene end by 1 base; junction bases not matched to a gene: 3. CDR3 length: 15 amino acids. DNA for the CDR3: TGCGCCAGCAGCTCGACAGGGGGTCGCACAGATACGCAGTATTTT. It is translated as CASSSTGGRTDTQYF.

This clonotype was observed many times. The chain has TRBV28 and TRBJ2-1; TRBD2 might be the D (5 bases). The length of the CDR3 is 17 residues. The germline CDR1 and CDR2 sequences are MDHEN and SYDVKM. Trimming left V 2 bases short and J 5 bases short, with 19 bases between. The CDR3 spells CASSLASGGLFHNEQFF. In nucleotides, the CDR3 is TGTGCCAGCAGTTTAGCATCCGGAGGTCTCTTCCACAATGAGCAGTTCTTC. The full variable domain, rest sourced from reference TRBV28 and TRBJ2-1, is DVKVTQSSRYLVKRTGEKVFLECVQDMDHENMFWYRQDPGLGLRLIYFSYDVKMKEKGDIPEGYSVSREKKERFSLILESASTNQTSMYLCASSLASGGLFHNEQFFGPGTRLTVL.

Sample share makes this clonotype medium-sized. The J gene is TRBJ2-7, the V gene TRBV7-3; D is possibly TRBD1 or TRBD2 (5 bases each). There are 14 residues in the CDR3. Per germline, CDR1 SGHTA and CDR2 FQGTGA. V was clipped by 0 bases and J by 3 bases, with 9 bases between them. Here the CDR3 reads CASSLTGRSYEQYF. The CDR3 region has the DNA TGTGCCAGCAGCTTAACGGGACGGAGCTACGAGCAGTACTTC. Together with reference TRBV7-3 and TRBJ2-7, the CDR3 gives the full variable domain: GAGVSQTPSNKVTEKGKYVELRCDPISGHTALYWYRQSLGQGPEFLIYFQGTGAADDSGLPNDRFFAVRPEGSVSTLKIQRTERGDSAVYLCASSLTGRSYEQYFGPGTRLTVT.

This clonotype was detected only a few times. This chain links TRBV7-8 with TRBJ2-7, with D possibly being TRBD1 or TRBD2 (5 bases each). The length of the CDR3 is 17 residues. From germline, CDR1 is SGHVS and CDR2 FQNEAQ. V shed 5 bases and J shed 2 bases, with 22 bases lying between them. The CDR3 DNA sequence: TGTGCCAGCAGCCCTTACCCCCGGGGCCAGGCACCCTACGAGCAGTACTTC. This translates into CASSPYPRGQAPYEQYF.

This clonotype was recorded many times. The chain recombines TRBV7-2 with TRBJ2-1; 10 bases match TRBD2. This CDR3 comprises 14 residues. V trimming: 5 bases; J trimming: 9 bases; junction bases outside the gene matches: 7. CDR1 SGHTA and CDR2 FQGNSA come from the germline V gene. The CDR3 region has the DNA TGTGCCAGCAGCCACAGCGGGAGGGAGGCTGAGCAGTTCTTC. Amino acids: CASSHSGREAEQFF. Supplemented by reference TRBV7-2 and TRBJ2-1, the full variable domain reads GAGVSQSPSNKVTEKGKDVELRCDPISGHTALYWYRQSLGQGLEFLIYFQGNSAPDKSGLPSDRFSAERTGGSVSTLTIQRTQQEDSAVYLCASSHSGREAEQFFGPGTRLTVL.

Sample share makes this clonotype medium-sized. The rearrangement links TRBV5-1 to TRBJ2-1; D possibly corresponds to TRBD2 (6 bases). CDR1 is SGHRS and CDR2 is YFSETQ in the germline V gene. Trimming removed 3 bases from V and 9 bases from J, with 7 bases in between. CDR3 size: 11 residues. CDR3 in DNA: TGCGCCAGCAGCTCTAGCGTTGAGCAGTTCTTC. Translation gives CASSSSVEQFF.

V usage is TRBV5-1 and J usage is TRBJ2-1, with TRBD2 matching 7 bases. V lost 7 bases, J lost 5 bases, and 6 bases stayed unmatched. Per the germline V gene, CDR1 is SGHRS and CDR2 is YFSETQ. This CDR3 comprises 13 residues. CDR3 sequence: CASREDGDNEQFF. CDR3 sequence (DNA): TGCGCCAGCCGGGAGGACGGTGACAATGAGCAGTTCTTC.

Comments on this clonotype: This could be a read error, since a much larger clone is one nucleotide away. The V and J genes are TRBV30 and TRBJ2-3, with TRBD2 identical over 10 bases. V lost 3 bases to trimming and J lost 15 bases; unmatched junction nucleotides: 6. Germline values: CDR1 GTSNPN, CDR2 SVGIG (reference sequence). There are 11 residues in the CDR3. Here the CDR3 reads CAWRDLAGAYF. CDR3 coding DNA: TGTGCCTGGAGGGATCTAGCGGGAGCATATTTT.

This clonotype was counted many times. V and J are TRBV15 and TRBJ1-5; D not resolved. The ends were cut back, 5 bases at V and 2 bases at J, with 10 bases in the middle. This CDR3 has 14 residues. Per the germline V gene, CDR1 is LNHNV and CDR2 is YYDKDF (reference sequence). The CDR3 DNA reads as TGTGCCACCAGCCCAAATCGGGGCAATCAGCCCCAGCATTTT. Encoded protein: CATSPNRGNQPQHF.

This clonotype has a count of ten or more. The rearrangement uses TRBV7-3 and TRBJ1-5; D gene unclear. Germline V lookup: CDR1 SGHTA, CDR2 FQGTGA. CDR3 length equals 12 residues. Trimming shortened V by 0 bases and J by 7 bases, and 4 bases separated the two germline ends. The chain's CDR3 is CASSLTAQPQHF. The CDR3, as DNA: TGTGCCAGCAGCTTAACGGCGCAGCCCCAGCATTTT.

This clonotype was observed many times. The chain is built from TRBV5-1 and TRBJ2-5, with TRBD1 as a possible D gene (5 bases). Germline lookup yields CDR1 SGHRS and CDR2 YFSETQ. Trimming took off 4 bases at V and 2 bases at J, with 18 bases between the two ends. This CDR3 is 16 amino acids long. For the CDR3, the DNA is TGCGCCAGCAGCCAAGAGCCAACGACAGCACAAGAGACCCAGTACTTC. This sequence encodes CASSQEPTTAQETQYF.

This clonotype was observed many times. The CDR3 here is CSVESGTHTEAFF. CDR3 sequence (DNA): TGCAGCGTTGAATCCGGGACCCACACTGAAGCTTTCTTT. This chain uses TRBV29-1 with TRBJ1-1; D possibly corresponds to TRBD1 (5 bases). V shed 2 bases and J shed 3 bases, with 10 bases lying between them. CDR1 and CDR2 from the germline V gene are SQVTM and ANQGSEA. The CDR3 spans 13 residues.

This clonotype was counted ten times or more. The chain is built from TRBV20-1 and TRBJ2-3, with D hard to call. The V gene lost 6 bases and the J gene lost 0 bases, with 13 bases spanning the gap. The CDR3 spans 14 residues. Germline CDR1 is DFQATT and CDR2 is SNEGSKA (reference sequence). As DNA, the CDR3 is TGCAGTGCCAAGGATCTTACTAGCACAGATACGCAGTATTTT. Translated: CSAKDLTSTDTQYF.

This clonotype turned up a few times. The J gene is TRBJ1-1, the V gene TRBV5-4; D perhaps matches TRBD1 (6 bases). Germline values: CDR1 SGHNT, CDR2 YYREEE (reference sequence). V lost 4 bases and J lost 0, with 16 bases in between. This CDR3 has 16 amino acids. The CDR3 region is CASSPTGGALNTEAFF. As DNA, the CDR3 is TGTGCCAGCAGCCCTACGGGGGGCGCCTTGAACACTGAAGCTTTCTTT.

This clonotype has a handful of counts. The rearrangement uses TRBV7-3 and TRBJ2-7; possibly TRBD2 for D (5 bases). Germline CDR1 is SGHTA and CDR2 is FQGTGA. CDR3 length equals 15 residues. Trimming stripped 5 bases from V and 6 bases from J, with 20 bases between. The DNA of the CDR3 is TGTGCCAGCAGCCCGACACCGGGATCTCCTGGCGAGCAGTACTTC. Its protein product is CASSPTPGSPGEQYF.

The sample holds many counts of this clonotype. The V and J genes are TRBV20-1 and TRBJ2-7; TRBD2 matches at 9 bases. The germline V gene encodes CDR1 DFQATT and CDR2 SNEGSKA (reference sequence). This CDR3 has 15 amino acids. V was clipped by 6 bases and J by 7 bases; unmatched bases: 16. DNA of the CDR3: TGCAGTGCGCCCCAGGCGAGCGGGAGGTTCAAAGAGCAGTACTTC. Translating gives CSAPQASGRFKEQYF.

V is TRBV25-1 and J is TRBJ2-1, with TRBD2 matching 10 bases. Germline CDR1 and CDR2: MGHDK and SYGVNS. The length of the CDR3 is 13 residues. With 7 bases clipped from V and 5 bases from J, the junction kept 2 bases outside the gene matches. The CDR3 nucleotides are TGTGCCAGCATAGCGGGAGGACACAATGAGCAGTTCTTC. It translates to CASIAGGHNEQFF.

V is TRBV20-1 and J is TRBJ2-2; 7 nucleotides agree with TRBD2. Germline V lookup: CDR1 DFQATT, CDR2 SNEGSKA (reference sequence). The CDR3 contains 19 residues. V lost 3 bases and J lost 5; bases outside the gene matches: 21. CDR3 amino acids: CSASDQNLAGVLRTGELFF. The CDR3 DNA reads TGCAGTGCTAGCGACCAGAACTTGGCGGGAGTATTAAGGACCGGGGAGCTGTTTTTT.

This clonotype came up many times. The chain employs TRBV7-2 and TRBJ2-1, with 8 positions matching TRBD2. Germline values: CDR1 SGHTA, CDR2 FQGNSA. The CDR3 length is 16 residues. J lost 8 bases, V lost 1 base, and 10 bases had no gene match. CDR3 sequence: CASSLETSAYNHEQFF. CDR3 sequence (DNA): TGTGCCAGCAGCTTAGAGACTAGCGCCTACAATCATGAGCAGTTCTTC.

This clonotype was seen many times. The V gene is TRBV28, the J gene TRBJ1-5; D is ambiguous. The CDR3 covers 14 residues. Trimming removed 2 bases from V and 0 bases from J, with 5 bases in between. The germline V gene has CDR1 MDHEN and CDR2 SYDVKM. CDR3 residues: CASSLPVSNQPQHF. The CDR3, as DNA: TGTGCCAGCAGTTTACCGGTTAGCAATCAGCCCCAGCATTTT. The variable domain in full, completed from reference TRBV28 and TRBJ1-5, reads DVKVTQSSRYLVKRTGEKVFLECVQDMDHENMFWYRQDPGLGLRLIYFSYDVKMKEKGDIPEGYSVSREKKERFSLILESASTNQTSMYLCASSLPVSNQPQHFGDGTRLSIL.